The clone carrying this TCR beta chain was seen more than once but under ten times. TCRdb recomputed calls from the 5' RACE reads with MiXCR, one row per CDR3 protein. The sample consists of 350,000 to 500,000 distinct CDR3 sequences, roughly 20% of them appearing once. The record originates from a study of T-cell memory formation after mild COVID-19. The CDR3 consists of 14 residues. Germline trimming cut 4 bases from V and 6 bases from J; bases unmatched to any gene: 12. The germline V gene has CDR1 DFQATT and CDR2 SNEGSKA (reference sequence). What was sequenced was PBMCs or a T cell subset sorted from them (not recorded which). The source is an adult woman who had mild COVID-19 (a few samples of this study predate the infection). Cell type and time point are not known. The chain recombines TRBV20-1 with TRBJ2-7; 7 nucleotides align to TRBD2. The CDR3 region has the DNA TGCAGTGCTACCGGGGGAGGGAGGGGTCCCGAGCAGTACTTC. It is translated as CSATGGGRGPEQYF.